This T cell receptor beta chain is from a study of shared clonotypes between healthy human individuals. Study results and limitations: Enrolling few donors narrowed the genetic and exposure-history diversity that was represented.

With regard to this clone: Its antigen remains unidentified.

For every subset, genomic DNA was evenly distributed across several immunoSEQ plates. When replicate PCRs were run on unsorted PBMC, they used around 290 ng DNA, approximately 30,000 T cell genomes. In the authors' methods: From ImmunoSEQ came sequences covering only the junction and carrying no quality scores, so filtering differed. The assay was immunoSEQ multiplex PCR, and TCRdb's table has in-frame clones only and misses some. From that table come the V and J calls and clone size; the DNA was used to work out D and trimming. Of approximately 460,000 clones listed, roughly 80% are singletons. The V gene lost 3 bases and the J gene lost 3 bases, with 12 bases spanning the gap. Germline CDR1 and CDR2: PRHDT and FYEKMQ (reference sequence). The CDR3 covers 14 residues.

The chain couples TRBV13 to TRBJ2-7; D is perhaps TRBD2 (6 bases). The TCR was taken from a woman aged 40 to 50 in good health. Some clones in this sample may be carry-over from other donors' samples. Material for sequencing was PBMCs. The CDR3 reads CASSFSGFFYEQYF. As DNA, the CDR3 is TGTGCCAGCAGCTTTAGCGGTTTCTTCTACGAGCAGTACTTC.